What follows are 2 T cell receptor beta chains derived from one specimen sequenced in a study of T cell changes during pregnancy in multiple sclerosis. Clones were sequenced by immunoSEQ multiplex PCR, and TCRdb holds only the in-frame ones, with some missing. The sample contains over 45,000 clones, 80% to 90% of which appear only once. This sample comprised CD4+ T cells from peripheral blood mononuclear cells, obtained in the first trimester of pregnancy. The receptor set was obtained from a female donor with multiple sclerosis, enrolled in a pregnancy study.

This clone was counted many times. The V call is TRBV9, the J call TRBJ2-2, with D perhaps matching TRBD1 (5 bases). V lost 0 bases, J lost 2 bases, and 8 bases lay in between. Germline CDR1 reads SGDLS; CDR2 reads YYNGEE. The CDR3 consists of 15 residues. The chain's CDR3 is CASSVGGSNTGELFF. The CDR3 DNA reads TGTGCCAGCAGCGTAGGGGGCAGCAACACCGGGGAGCTGTTTTTT.

Worth noting for this clone: A junction end diverges from the germline sequence, so it may reflect a read error. The rearrangement links TRBV29-1 to TRBJ2-1; TRBD2 agrees at 10 bases. The CDR3 covers 11 residues. The V gene's germline CDR1 is SQVTM and CDR2 ANQGSEA. In DNA form, the CDR3 reads TGCAGCGTTGACCCACTAGCGGGACGGGTCTTC. Translating it yields CSVDPLAGRVF.